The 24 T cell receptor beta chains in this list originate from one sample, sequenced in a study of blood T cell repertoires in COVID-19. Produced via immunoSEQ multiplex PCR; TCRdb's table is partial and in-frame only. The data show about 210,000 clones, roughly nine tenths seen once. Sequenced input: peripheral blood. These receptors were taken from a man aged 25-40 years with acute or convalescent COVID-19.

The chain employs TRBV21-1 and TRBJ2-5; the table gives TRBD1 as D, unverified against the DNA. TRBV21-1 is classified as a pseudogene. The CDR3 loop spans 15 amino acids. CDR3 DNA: TGTGCCAGCAGCAAAAGGAGGACAGGACAAGAGACCCAGTACTTC. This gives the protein CASSKRRTGQETQYF.

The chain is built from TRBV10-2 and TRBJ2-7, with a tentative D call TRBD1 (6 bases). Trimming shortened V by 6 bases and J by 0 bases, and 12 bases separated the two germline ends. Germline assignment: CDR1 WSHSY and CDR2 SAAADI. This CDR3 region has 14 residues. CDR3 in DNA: TGCGCCAGCAGGGGGGCAGGGAGCTCCTACGAGCAGTACTTC. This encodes CASRGAGSSYEQYF.

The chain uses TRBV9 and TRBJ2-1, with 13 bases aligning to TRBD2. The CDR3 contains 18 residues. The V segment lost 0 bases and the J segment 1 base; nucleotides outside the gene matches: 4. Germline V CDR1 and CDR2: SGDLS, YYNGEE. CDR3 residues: CASSVATSGRSSYNEQFF. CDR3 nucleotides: TGTGCCAGCAGCGTAGCGACTAGCGGGAGGTCGTCCTACAATGAGCAGTTCTTC.

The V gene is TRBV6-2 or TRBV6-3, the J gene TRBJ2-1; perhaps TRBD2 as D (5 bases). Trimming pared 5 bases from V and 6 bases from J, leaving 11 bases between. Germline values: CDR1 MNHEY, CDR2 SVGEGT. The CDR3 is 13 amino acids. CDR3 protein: CASSPGRFNEQFF. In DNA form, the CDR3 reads TGTGCCAGCAGTCCGGGAAGGTTCAATGAGCAGTTCTTC.

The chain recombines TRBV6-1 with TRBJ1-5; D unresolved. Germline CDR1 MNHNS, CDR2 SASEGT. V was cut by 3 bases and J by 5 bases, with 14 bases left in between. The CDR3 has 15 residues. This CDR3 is CASSDRQAGDQPQHF. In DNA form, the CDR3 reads TGTGCCAGCAGTGATCGGCAGGCGGGAGATCAGCCCCAGCATTTT.

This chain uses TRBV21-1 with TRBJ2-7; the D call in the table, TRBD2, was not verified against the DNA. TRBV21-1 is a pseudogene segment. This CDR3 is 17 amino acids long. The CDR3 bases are TGTGCCAGCAGCAAAGAGGGGACTAGCGGGAGGGAGGGCGAGCAGTACTTC. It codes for CASSKEGTSGREGEQYF.

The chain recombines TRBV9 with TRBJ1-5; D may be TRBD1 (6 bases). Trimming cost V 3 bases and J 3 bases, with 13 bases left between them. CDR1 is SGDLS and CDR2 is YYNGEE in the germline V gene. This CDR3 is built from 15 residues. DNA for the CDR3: TGTGCCAGCAGCGCGGGGGGGCAGGCCAATCAGCCCCAGCATTTT. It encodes CASSAGGQANQPQHF.

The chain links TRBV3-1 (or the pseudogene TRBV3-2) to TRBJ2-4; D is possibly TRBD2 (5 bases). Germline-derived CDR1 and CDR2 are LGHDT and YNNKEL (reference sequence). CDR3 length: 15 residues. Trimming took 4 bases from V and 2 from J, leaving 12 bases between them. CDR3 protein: CASSRGSVTKNIQYF. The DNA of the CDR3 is TGTGCCAGCAGCCGCGGGTCCGTCACCAAAAACATTCAGTACTTC.

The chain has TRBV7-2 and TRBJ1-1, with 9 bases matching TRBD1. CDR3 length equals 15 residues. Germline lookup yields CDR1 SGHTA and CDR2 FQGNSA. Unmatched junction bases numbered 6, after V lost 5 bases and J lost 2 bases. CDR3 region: CASSPRGQGNTEAFF. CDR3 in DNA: TGTGCCAGCAGCCCGCGGGGACAGGGAAACACTGAAGCTTTCTTT. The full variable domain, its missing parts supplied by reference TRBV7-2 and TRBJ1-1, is GAGVSQSPSNKVTEKGKDVELRCDPISGHTALYWYRQSLGQGLEFLIYFQGNSAPDKSGLPSDRFSAERTGGSVSTLTIQRTQQEDSAVYLCASSPRGQGNTEAFFGQGTRLTVV.

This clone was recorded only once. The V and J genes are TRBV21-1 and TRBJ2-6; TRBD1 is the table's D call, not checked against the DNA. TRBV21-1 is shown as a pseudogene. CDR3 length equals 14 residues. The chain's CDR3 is CASSKCPQGSVLTF. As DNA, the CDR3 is TGTGCCAGCAGCAAATGTCCCCAGGGGAGCGTCCTGACTTTC.

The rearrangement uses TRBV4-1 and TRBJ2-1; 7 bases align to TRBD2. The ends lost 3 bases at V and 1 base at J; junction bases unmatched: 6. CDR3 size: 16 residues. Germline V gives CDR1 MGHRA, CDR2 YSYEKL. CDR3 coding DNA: TGCGCCAGCAGCCAGATAGCGGGTCCTTCCTACAATGAGCAGTTCTTC. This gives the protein CASSQIAGPSYNEQFF.

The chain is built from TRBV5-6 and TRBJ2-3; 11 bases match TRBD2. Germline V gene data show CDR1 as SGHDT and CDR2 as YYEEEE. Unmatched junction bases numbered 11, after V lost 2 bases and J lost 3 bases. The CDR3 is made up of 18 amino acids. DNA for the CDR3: TGTGCCAGCAGCTTCATTAGCGGGGGGGCTAGATGGACAGATACGCAGTATTTT. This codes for CASSFISGGARWTDTQYF.

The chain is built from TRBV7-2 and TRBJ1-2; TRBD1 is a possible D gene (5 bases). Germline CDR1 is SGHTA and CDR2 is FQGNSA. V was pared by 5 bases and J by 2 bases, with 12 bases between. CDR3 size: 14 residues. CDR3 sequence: CASSPRGVNYGYTF. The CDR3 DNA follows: TGTGCCAGCAGCCCCCGGGGGGTAAACTATGGCTACACCTTC. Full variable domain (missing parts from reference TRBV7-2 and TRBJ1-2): GAGVSQSPSNKVTEKGKDVELRCDPISGHTALYWYRQSLGQGLEFLIYFQGNSAPDKSGLPSDRFSAERTGGSVSTLTIQRTQQEDSAVYLCASSPRGVNYGYTFGSGTRLTVV.

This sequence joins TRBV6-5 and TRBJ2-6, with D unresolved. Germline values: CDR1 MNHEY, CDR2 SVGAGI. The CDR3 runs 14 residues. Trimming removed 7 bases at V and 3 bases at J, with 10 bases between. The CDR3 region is CASIPSYGANVLTF. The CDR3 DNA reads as TGTGCCAGCATCCCGTCTTATGGGGCCAACGTCCTGACTTTC.

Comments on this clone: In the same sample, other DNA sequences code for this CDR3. In DNA, the CDR3 is TGTGCCAGCAGTTACTCGGGCAGGGCGTCCTACGAGCAGTACTTC. It yields the protein CASSYSGRASYEQYF. The V gene is TRBV6-5, the J gene TRBJ2-7, with D perhaps TRBD1 (5 bases). This CDR3 is built from 15 residues. Trimming took 0 bases from V and 1 from J, leaving 10 bases between them. Germline values: CDR1 MNHEY, CDR2 SVGAGI.

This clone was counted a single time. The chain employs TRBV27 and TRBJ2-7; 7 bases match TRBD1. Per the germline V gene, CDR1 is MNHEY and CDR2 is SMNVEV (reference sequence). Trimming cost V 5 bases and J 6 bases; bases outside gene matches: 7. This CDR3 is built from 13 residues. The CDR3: CASSPRSGGEQYF. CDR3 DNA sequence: TGTGCCAGCAGTCCCCGATCAGGGGGCGAGCAGTACTTC.

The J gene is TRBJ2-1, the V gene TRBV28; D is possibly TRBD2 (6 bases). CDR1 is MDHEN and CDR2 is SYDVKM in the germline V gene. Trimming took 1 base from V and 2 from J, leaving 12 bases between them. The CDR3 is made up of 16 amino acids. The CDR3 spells CASSLSAGYTYNEQFF. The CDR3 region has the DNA TGTGCCAGCAGTTTATCCGCGGGATATACCTACAATGAGCAGTTCTTC.

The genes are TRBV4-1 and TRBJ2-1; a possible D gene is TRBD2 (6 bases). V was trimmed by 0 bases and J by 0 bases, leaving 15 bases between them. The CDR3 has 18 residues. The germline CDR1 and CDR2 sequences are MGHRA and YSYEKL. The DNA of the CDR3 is TGCGCCAGCAGCCAAGATACTGGGGGGACGAGCTCCTACAATGAGCAGTTCTTC. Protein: CASSQDTGGTSSYNEQFF.

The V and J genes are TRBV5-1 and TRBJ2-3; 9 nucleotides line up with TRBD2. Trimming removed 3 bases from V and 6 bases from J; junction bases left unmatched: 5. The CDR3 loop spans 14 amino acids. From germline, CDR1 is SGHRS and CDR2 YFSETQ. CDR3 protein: CASSYSGGGDTQYF. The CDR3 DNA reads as TGCGCCAGCAGCTATAGCGGGGGCGGGGATACGCAGTATTTT.

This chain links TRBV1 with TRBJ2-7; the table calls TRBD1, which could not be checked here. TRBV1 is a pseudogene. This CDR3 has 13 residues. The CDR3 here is CTSPPRDSYEQYF. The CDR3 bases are TGCACCAGCCCACCCCGGGACAGCTACGAGCAGTACTTC.

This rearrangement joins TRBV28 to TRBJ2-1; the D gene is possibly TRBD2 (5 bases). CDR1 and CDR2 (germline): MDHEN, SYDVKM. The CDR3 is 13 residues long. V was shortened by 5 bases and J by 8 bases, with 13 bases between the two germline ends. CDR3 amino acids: CASSPDNGDEQFF. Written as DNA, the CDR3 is TGTGCCAGCAGTCCCGACAACGGGGATGAGCAGTTCTTC.

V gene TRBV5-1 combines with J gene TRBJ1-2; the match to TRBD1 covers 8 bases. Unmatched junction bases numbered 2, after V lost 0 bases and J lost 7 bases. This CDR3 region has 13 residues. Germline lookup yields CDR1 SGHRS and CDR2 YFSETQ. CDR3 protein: CASSLEGQGGYTF. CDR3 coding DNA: TGCGCCAGCAGCTTGGAAGGACAGGGTGGCTACACCTTC.

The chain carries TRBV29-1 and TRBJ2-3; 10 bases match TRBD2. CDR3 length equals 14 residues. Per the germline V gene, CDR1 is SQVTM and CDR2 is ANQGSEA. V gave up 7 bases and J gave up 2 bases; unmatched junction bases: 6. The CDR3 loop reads CSGRTSGYTDTQYF. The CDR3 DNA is TGCAGCGGAAGGACTAGCGGATACACAGATACGCAGTATTTT.

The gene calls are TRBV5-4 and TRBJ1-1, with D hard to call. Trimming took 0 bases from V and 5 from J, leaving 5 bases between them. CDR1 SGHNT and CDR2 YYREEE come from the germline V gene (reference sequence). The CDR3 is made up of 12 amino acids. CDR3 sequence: CASSLGQTEAFF. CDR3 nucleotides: TGTGCCAGCAGCTTGGGCCAGACTGAAGCTTTCTTT.